This T cell receptor beta chain was recorded in a study of blood T cell repertoires in COVID-19. CDR1 SEHNR and CDR2 FQNEAQ come from the germline V gene (reference sequence). The CDR3 totals 13 residues. Trimming left V 5 bases short and J 6 bases short, with 13 bases between. Produced via immunoSEQ multiplex PCR; TCRdb's table is partial and in-frame only. The table includes over 300,000 clones, about 90% detected once. The receptor was isolated from a woman aged 25 to 39 who had recovered from COVID-19. The V call is TRBV7-9, the J call TRBJ1-1; D not resolved. Material: PBMCs or T cells enriched from blood (not recorded which). As DNA, the CDR3 is TGTGCCAGCAGCCGCATTCCGGGAGCTGAAGCTTTCTTT. This encodes CASSRIPGAEAFF.